Shown below are 21 T cell receptor beta chains from a single sample sequenced in a study of vaccination effects on CD4 cells after COVID-19. The assay was immunoSEQ multiplex PCR, and TCRdb's table has in-frame clones only and misses some. The top ten clones hold 15% of a sample with some 30,000 clones, 70% to 85% of them seen once. Following a 10-day culture, CD4+ T cells were purified. The vaccine given was either BNT162b2 or mRNA-1273, in two doses. The antigens these receptors bind are not known. The sample in question was CD4+ T cells from PBMCs cultured without peptide, obtained after COVID-19 vaccination. These receptors originate from a human donor who received a COVID-19 vaccine.

V usage is TRBV24-1 and J usage is TRBJ2-1, with TRBD2 identical over 10 bases. The length of the CDR3 is 16 residues. Per the germline V gene, CDR1 is KGHDR and CDR2 is SFDVKD. Germline trimming cut 4 bases from V and 0 bases from J; bases unmatched to any gene: 2. DNA for the CDR3: TGTGCCACCAGTGACTCTAGCGGGAGCTCCTACAATGAGCAGTTCTTC. Protein product: CATSDSSGSSYNEQFF.

The rearrangement links TRBV19 to TRBJ1-1, with 7 bases identical to TRBD1. The CDR3 consists of 14 residues. CDR1 is LNHDA and CDR2 is SQIVND in the germline V gene (reference sequence). J was trimmed by 1 base and V by 6 bases; bases with no gene match: 5. The CDR3 spells CASRRSGGNTEAFF. Written as DNA, the CDR3 is TGTGCCAGTAGAAGGTCAGGGGGGAACACTGAAGCTTTCTTT. Combining the CDR3 with reference TRBV19 and TRBJ1-1 gives the whole variable domain DGGITQSPKYLFRKEGQNVTLSCEQNLNHDAMYWYRQDPGQGLRLIYYSQIVNDFQKGDIAEGYSVSREKKESFPLTVTSAQKNPTAFYLCASRRSGGNTEAFFGQGTRLTVV.

A few counts support this clone. V usage is TRBV5-1 and J usage is TRBJ2-7; the match to TRBD1 covers 7 bases. The CDR3 runs 16 residues. Losses at the gene ends were 4 bases for V and 4 bases for J; bases not matched to a gene: 14. Per the germline V gene, CDR1 is SGHRS and CDR2 is YFSETQ. The CDR3 coding sequence is TGCGCCAGCAGCCTCGGACAGGCTAGGACGTCTTACGAGCAGTACTTC. It translates to CASSLGQARTSYEQYF.

The V and J genes are TRBV6-6 and TRBJ1-4; D may be TRBD1 (5 bases). Germline CDR1 reads MNHNY; CDR2 reads SVGAGI (reference sequence). This CDR3 region has 14 residues. V gave up 6 bases and J gave up 5 bases, with 13 bases separating them. CDR3 in DNA: TGTGCCAGCAGCCAAGCGGGGCCCAATGAAAAACTGTTTTTT. Amino acid sequence: CASSQAGPNEKLFF.

V is TRBV18 and J is TRBJ2-1, with D unclear. The V end lost 2 bases, the J end lost 6 bases, and 14 bases lay between the germline ends. The germline gives CDR1 KGHSH, CDR2 LQKENI. The CDR3 length is 15 residues. The CDR3 DNA reads TGTGCCAGCTCACCAATCCCTCGGGCCCTCAATGAGCAGTTCTTC. It yields the protein CASSPIPRALNEQFF.

V is TRBV30 and J is TRBJ1-2; D call uncertain. Per the germline V gene, CDR1 is GTSNPN and CDR2 is SVGIG (reference sequence). The CDR3 sequence is 15 residues long. Trimming left V 3 bases short and J 6 bases short, with 20 bases between. In DNA form, the CDR3 reads TGTGCCTGGAGACAAATGGGTACGGGGAAACATGGCTACACCTTC. Its protein is CAWRQMGTGKHGYTF.

This clone has just a few counts. J is TRBJ1-3 and V is TRBV9; tentative D call: TRBD1 (5 bases). The CDR3 has 16 amino acids. The V end was cut by 0 bases, the J end by 0 bases, with 10 bases between. The germline V gene encodes CDR1 SGDLS and CDR2 YYNGEE. CDR3 sequence (DNA): TGTGCCAGCAGCGTAGCCCCGGACACCTCTGGAAACACCATATATTTT. This translates into CASSVAPDTSGNTIYF.

The V and J genes are TRBV5-1 and TRBJ1-2, with a possible D match to TRBD1 (5 bases). V was shortened by 3 bases and J by 5 bases, with 20 bases between the two germline ends. Germline values: CDR1 SGHRS, CDR2 YFSETQ. This CDR3 has 16 amino acids. The CDR3 loop is CASSSGRRQPGYGYTF. DNA of the CDR3: TGCGCCAGCAGCTCGGGTCGGCGGCAGCCAGGGTATGGCTACACCTTC.

This chain links TRBV7-3 with TRBJ2-7, with 7 bases identical to TRBD1. The trim removed 1 base at V and 6 bases at J, leaving 6 bases unmatched. The length of the CDR3 is 14 residues. CDR1 is SGHTA, CDR2 FQGTGA, per germline. Here the CDR3 reads CASSLNQQGSEQYF. Written as DNA, the CDR3 is TGTGCCAGCAGCTTAAACCAACAGGGGAGCGAGCAGTACTTC.

This chain uses TRBV6-1 with TRBJ2-5, with D tentatively TRBD1 or TRBD2 (6 bases each). The CDR3 runs to 13 residues. V was shortened by 3 bases and J by 5 bases, with 10 bases between the two germline ends. Germline V gene data show CDR1 as MNHNS and CDR2 as SASEGT. The CDR3 is CASSERGAETQYF. CDR3 sequence (DNA): TGTGCCAGCAGTGAGAGGGGGGCCGAGACCCAGTACTTC.

CDR3 sequence (DNA): TGTGCCAGCAGTGATCGTGGCGAATATGGCTACACCTTC. As protein: CASSDRGEYGYTF. The V and J genes are TRBV6-1 and TRBJ1-2; no definite D call. The ends were cut back, 3 bases at V and 5 bases at J, with 10 bases in the middle. The germline V gene encodes CDR1 MNHNS and CDR2 SASEGT. The CDR3 consists of 13 residues.

This chain connects TRBV12-3 or TRBV12-4 to TRBJ1-2, with D unresolved. The CDR3 consists of 12 residues. V dropped 4 bases and J dropped 5 bases, with 8 bases sitting between them. The CDR3 is CASSSTRYGYTF. The CDR3 coding sequence is TGTGCCAGCAGTTCCACCAGATATGGCTACACCTTC.

CDR3 amino acids: CASSPWTSPPQFF. CDR3 DNA sequence: TGTGCCAGCAGCCCATGGACCAGCCCCCCGCAGTTCTTC. The chain uses TRBV3-1 (or the pseudogene TRBV3-2) and TRBJ2-1, with D hard to call. The ends were cut back, 4 bases at V and 12 bases at J, with 16 bases in the middle. The CDR3 sequence is 13 residues long. Germline lookup yields CDR1 LGHDT and CDR2 YNNKEL (reference sequence).

The V gene is TRBV11-3, the J gene TRBJ2-1; the D gene is possibly TRBD1 (5 bases). Germline CDR1 is SGHNT and CDR2 is YENEEA. Trimming removed 1 base at V and 10 bases at J, with 17 bases between. The CDR3 spans 15 residues. CDR3 in amino acids: CASSLVQGRFGEQFF. The CDR3 DNA reads as TGTGCCAGCAGCTTAGTGCAGGGAAGGTTCGGGGAGCAGTTCTTC.

This clone has more than one count but fewer than ten. The chain links TRBV18 to TRBJ1-5, with TRBD1 matching over 9 bases. Per the germline V gene, CDR1 is KGHSH and CDR2 is LQKENI. The CDR3 covers 14 residues. Unmatched junction bases numbered 1, after V lost 2 bases and J lost 5 bases. The DNA of the CDR3 is TGTGCCAGCTCACCAACAGGGGGCTATCAGCCCCAGCATTTT. Amino acids: CASSPTGGYQPQHF.

This clone was picked up a small number of times. This chain joins TRBV19 and TRBJ1-5, with 8 nucleotides matching TRBD1. CDR3 size: 15 residues. CDR1 is LNHDA, CDR2 SQIVND, per germline (reference sequence). Trimming removed 6 bases from V and 5 bases from J; junction bases left unmatched: 9. The CDR3 spells CASSPRTGQHQPQHF. Here the CDR3 DNA reads TGTGCCAGTAGCCCTCGGACAGGGCAACATCAGCCCCAGCATTTT. Full variable domain (missing parts from reference TRBV19 and TRBJ1-5): DGGITQSPKYLFRKEGQNVTLSCEQNLNHDAMYWYRQDPGQGLRLIYYSQIVNDFQKGDIAEGYSVSREKKESFPLTVTSAQKNPTAFYLCASSPRTGQHQPQHFGDGTRLSIL.

This clone was observed a few times. J is TRBJ2-2 and V is TRBV4-1, with 7 positions matching TRBD1. This CDR3 spans 13 amino acids. The V and J ends lost 6 bases and 5 bases, in that order; junction bases with no gene match: 3. Germline CDR1 MGHRA, CDR2 YSYEKL. Here the CDR3 DNA reads TGCGCCAGCAGGGGACAGCTTACCGGGGAGCTGTTTTTT. Protein sequence: CASRGQLTGELFF.

The gene calls are TRBV5-4 and TRBJ2-7; TRBD2 might be the D (6 bases). From germline, CDR1 is SGHNT and CDR2 YYREEE (reference sequence). There are 16 residues in the CDR3. With 0 bases removed from V and 0 bases from J, the gap between germline ends came to 13 bases. The CDR3 region is CASSLGGDGSSYEQYF. CDR3 DNA: TGTGCCAGCAGCTTGGGGGGGGACGGGAGCTCCTACGAGCAGTACTTC.

The chain is built from TRBV27 and TRBJ1-6; D not certain. The germline V and J ends were trimmed by 4 bases and 4 bases, with 11 bases remaining between them. The germline gives CDR1 MNHEY, CDR2 SMNVEV (reference sequence). The CDR3 loop spans 15 amino acids. The CDR3 nucleotides are TGTGCCAGCAGTTGGGAGGGTGTGTATAATTCACCCCTCCACTTT. Encoded protein: CASSWEGVYNSPLHF.

V and J are TRBV6-1 and TRBJ1-5; D may be TRBD1 (5 bases). The CDR3 consists of 17 residues. V lost 4 bases, J lost 1 base, and 17 bases lay in between. Germline CDR1 reads MNHNS; CDR2 reads SASEGT. The DNA of the CDR3 is TGTGCCAGCAGTGGGGGCCGGGGGGAAAGGAGCAATCAGCCCCAGCATTTT. Translation: CASSGGRGERSNQPQHF.

Only one count was recorded for this clone. The chain carries TRBV6-5 and TRBJ1-1; the match to TRBD1 covers 7 bases. This CDR3 spans 15 amino acids. The germline CDR1 and CDR2 sequences are MNHEY and SVGAGI. V shed 7 bases and J 4 bases; nucleotides not matched to a gene: 12. The CDR3 loop is CASIRIAGQITEAFF. CDR3 sequence (DNA): TGTGCCAGCATCCGGATCGCGGGACAGATCACTGAAGCTTTCTTT.